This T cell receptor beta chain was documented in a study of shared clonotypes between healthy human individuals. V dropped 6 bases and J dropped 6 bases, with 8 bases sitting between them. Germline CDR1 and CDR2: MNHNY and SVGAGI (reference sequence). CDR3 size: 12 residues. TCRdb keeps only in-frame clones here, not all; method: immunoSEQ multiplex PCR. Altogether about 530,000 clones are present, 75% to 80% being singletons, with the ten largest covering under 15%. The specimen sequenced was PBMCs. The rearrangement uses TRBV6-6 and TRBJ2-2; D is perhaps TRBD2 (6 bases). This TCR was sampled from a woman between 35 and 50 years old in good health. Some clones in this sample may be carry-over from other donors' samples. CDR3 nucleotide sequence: TGTGCCAGCAGGCGGGAAGCCGGGGAGCTGTTTTTT. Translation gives CASRREAGELFF.